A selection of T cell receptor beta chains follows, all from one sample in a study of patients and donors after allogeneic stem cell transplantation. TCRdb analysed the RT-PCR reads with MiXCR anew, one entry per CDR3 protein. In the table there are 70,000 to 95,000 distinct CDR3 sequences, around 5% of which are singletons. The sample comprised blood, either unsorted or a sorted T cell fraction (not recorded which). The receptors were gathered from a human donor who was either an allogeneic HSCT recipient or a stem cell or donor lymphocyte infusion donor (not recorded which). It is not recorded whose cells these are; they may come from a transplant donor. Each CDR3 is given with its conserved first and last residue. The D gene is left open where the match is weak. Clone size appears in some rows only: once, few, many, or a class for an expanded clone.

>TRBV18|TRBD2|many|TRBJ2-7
CASSPKPSGSPHEQYF
TGTGCCAGCTCACCAAAGCCTAGCGGGAGTCCCCACGAGCAGTACTTC
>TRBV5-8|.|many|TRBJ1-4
CASSLGAYTEKLFF
TGTGCCAGCAGCTTGGGGGCTTATACTGAAAAACTGTTTTTT
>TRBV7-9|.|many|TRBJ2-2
CASGDRNTGELFF
TGTGCCAGCGGCGACAGGAACACCGGGGAGCTGTTTTTT
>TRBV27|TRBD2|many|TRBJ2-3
CASSLWEGHTDTQYF
TGTGCCAGCAGTTTATGGGAGGGGCACACAGATACGCAGTATTTT
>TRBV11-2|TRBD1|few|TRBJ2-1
CASRNGTGVYNEQFF
TGTGCCAGCAGAAACGGGACAGGGGTATACAATGAGCAGTTCTTC
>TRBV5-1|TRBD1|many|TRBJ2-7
CASSTGTGGDEQYF
TGCGCCAGCAGCACCGGGACAGGGGGCGACGAGCAGTACTTC
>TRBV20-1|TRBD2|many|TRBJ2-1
CSANSRTSGGSEQFF
TGCAGTGCTAACTCTCGGACTAGCGGGGGGAGTGAGCAGTTCTTC
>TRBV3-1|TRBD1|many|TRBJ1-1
CASSQLFGQGEPNTEAFF
TGTGCCAGCAGCCAACTATTCGGGCAGGGGGAGCCGAACACTGAAGCTTTCTTT
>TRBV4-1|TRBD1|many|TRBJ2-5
CASSLTGTGVETQYF
TGCGCCAGCAGCCTGACTGGGACAGGGGTAGAGACCCAGTACTTC
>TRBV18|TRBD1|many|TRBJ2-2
CASSRTGVNTGELFF
TGTGCCAGCTCACGGACAGGGGTTAACACCGGGGAGCTGTTTTTT
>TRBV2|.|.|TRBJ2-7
CAGKGTGDYEQYF
TGTGCCGGCAAAGGGACGGGAGACTACGAGCAGTACTTC
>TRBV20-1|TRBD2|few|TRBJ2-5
CSAPRLAATETQETQYF
TGCAGTGCTCCCCGACTAGCGGCTACAGAAACTCAAGAGACCCAGTACTTC
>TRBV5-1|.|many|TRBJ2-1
CASSYQSKSSYNEQFF
TGCGCCAGCAGTTACCAGTCCAAGAGCTCCTACAATGAGCAGTTCTTC
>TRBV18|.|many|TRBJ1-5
CASSPFSNQPQHF
TGTGCCAGCTCACCCTTTAGCAATCAGCCCCAGCATTTT
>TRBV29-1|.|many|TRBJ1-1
CSAGSVGTEAFF
TGCAGCGCCGGATCAGTGGGCACTGAAGCTTTCTTT
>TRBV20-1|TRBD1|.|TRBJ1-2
CSAQQGGAHYGYTF
TGCAGTGCCCAGCAGGGGGGGGCTCACTATGGCTACACCTTC
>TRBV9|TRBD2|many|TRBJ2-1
CASSVEASGSGSKFF
TGTGCCAGCAGCGTGGAGGCTAGCGGGAGTGGAAGCAAGTTCTTC
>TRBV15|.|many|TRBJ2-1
CATSRGSGYTDSEQFF
TGTGCCACCAGCAGAGGTAGCGGGTACACGGACAGTGAGCAGTTCTTC
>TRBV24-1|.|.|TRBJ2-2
CATSDPGGADTGELFF
TGTGCCACCAGTGACCCCGGGGGTGCGGACACCGGGGAGCTGTTTTTT
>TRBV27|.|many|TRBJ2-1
CASSLLGRSSYNEQFF
TGTGCCAGCAGTTTACTGGGCCGGAGCTCCTACAATGAGCAGTTCTTC
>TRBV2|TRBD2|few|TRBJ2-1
CASSRTSGWINEQFF
TGTGCCAGCAGTCGCACTAGCGGGTGGATTAATGAGCAGTTCTTC
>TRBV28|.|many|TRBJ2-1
CASSWGRRGGGEQFF
TGTGCCAGCAGTTGGGGGAGAAGGGGAGGTGGTGAGCAGTTCTTC
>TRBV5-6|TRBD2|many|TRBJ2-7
CASSFGAGVQYF
TGTGCCAGCAGCTTCGGAGCGGGAGTACAGTACTTC
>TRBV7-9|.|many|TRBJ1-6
CASSLVADYNSPLHF
TGTGCCAGCAGCTTAGTGGCGGATTATAATTCACCCCTCCACTTT
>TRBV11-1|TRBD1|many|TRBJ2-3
CASAILTGSSSVTQYF
TGTGCCAGCGCCATTCTGACAGGGTCTTCATCGGTTACGCAGTATTTT
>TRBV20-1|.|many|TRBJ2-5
CSYYSPLHQETQYF
TGCTCCTACTATAGCCCACTACACCAAGAGACCCAGTACTTC
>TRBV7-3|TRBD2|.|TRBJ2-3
CASSPNGGGTDTQYF
TGTGCCAGCAGCCCCAATGGGGGGGGCACAGATACGCAGTATTTT
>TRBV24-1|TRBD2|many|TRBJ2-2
CATSVTGLAGTGELFF
TGTGCCACCAGTGTTACGGGACTAGCGGGCACCGGGGAGCTGTTTTTT
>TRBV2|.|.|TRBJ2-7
CASSKNLYEQYF
TGTGCCAGCAGTAAGAACCTCTACGAGCAGTACTTC
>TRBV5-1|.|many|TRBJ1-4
CASSTSGPATNEKLFF
TGCGCCAGCAGCACCTCGGGGCCTGCAACTAATGAAAAACTGTTTTTT
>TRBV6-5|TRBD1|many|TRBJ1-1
CASSKDRGRAFF
TGTGCCAGCAGCAAAGACAGGGGGAGAGCTTTCTTT
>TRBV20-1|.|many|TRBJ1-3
CSARRWGYTIYF
TGCAGTGCCCGCCGGTGGGGTTACACCATATATTTT
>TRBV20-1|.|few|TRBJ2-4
CSASAPTGNRNIQYF
TGCAGTGCTAGTGCCCCTACAGGGAACAGGAACATTCAGTACTTC